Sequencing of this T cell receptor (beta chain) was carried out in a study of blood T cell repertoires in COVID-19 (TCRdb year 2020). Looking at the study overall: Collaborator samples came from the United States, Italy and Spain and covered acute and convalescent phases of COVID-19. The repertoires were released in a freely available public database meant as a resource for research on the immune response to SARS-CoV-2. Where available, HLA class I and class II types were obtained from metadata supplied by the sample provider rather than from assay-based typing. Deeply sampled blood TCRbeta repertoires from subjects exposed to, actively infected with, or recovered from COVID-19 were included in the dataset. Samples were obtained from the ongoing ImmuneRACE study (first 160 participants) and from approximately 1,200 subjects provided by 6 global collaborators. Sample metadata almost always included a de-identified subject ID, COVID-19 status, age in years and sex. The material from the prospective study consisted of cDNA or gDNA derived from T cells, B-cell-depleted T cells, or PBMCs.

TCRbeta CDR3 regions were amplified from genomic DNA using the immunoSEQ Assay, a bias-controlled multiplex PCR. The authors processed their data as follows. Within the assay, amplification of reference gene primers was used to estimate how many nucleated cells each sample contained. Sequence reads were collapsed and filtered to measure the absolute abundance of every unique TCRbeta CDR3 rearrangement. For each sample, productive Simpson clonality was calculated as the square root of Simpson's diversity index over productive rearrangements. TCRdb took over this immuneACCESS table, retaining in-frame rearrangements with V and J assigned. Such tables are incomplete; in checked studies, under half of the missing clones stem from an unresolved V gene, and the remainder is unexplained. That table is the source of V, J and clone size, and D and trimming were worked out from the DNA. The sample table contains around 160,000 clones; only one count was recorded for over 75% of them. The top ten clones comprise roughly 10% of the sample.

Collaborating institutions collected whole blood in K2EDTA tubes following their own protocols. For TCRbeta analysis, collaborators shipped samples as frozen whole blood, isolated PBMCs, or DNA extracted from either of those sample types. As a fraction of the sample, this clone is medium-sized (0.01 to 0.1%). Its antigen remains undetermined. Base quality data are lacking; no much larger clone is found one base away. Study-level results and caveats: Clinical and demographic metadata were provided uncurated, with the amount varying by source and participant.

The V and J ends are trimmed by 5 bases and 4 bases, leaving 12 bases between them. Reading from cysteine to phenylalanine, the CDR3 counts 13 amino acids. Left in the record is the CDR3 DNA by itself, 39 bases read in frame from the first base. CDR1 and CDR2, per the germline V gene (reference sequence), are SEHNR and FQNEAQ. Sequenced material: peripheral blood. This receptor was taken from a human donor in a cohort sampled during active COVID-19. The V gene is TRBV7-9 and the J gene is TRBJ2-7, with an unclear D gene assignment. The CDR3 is CASSLLEQYEQYF. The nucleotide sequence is TGTGCCAGCAGCCTCTTGGAGCAATACGAGCAGTACTTC.